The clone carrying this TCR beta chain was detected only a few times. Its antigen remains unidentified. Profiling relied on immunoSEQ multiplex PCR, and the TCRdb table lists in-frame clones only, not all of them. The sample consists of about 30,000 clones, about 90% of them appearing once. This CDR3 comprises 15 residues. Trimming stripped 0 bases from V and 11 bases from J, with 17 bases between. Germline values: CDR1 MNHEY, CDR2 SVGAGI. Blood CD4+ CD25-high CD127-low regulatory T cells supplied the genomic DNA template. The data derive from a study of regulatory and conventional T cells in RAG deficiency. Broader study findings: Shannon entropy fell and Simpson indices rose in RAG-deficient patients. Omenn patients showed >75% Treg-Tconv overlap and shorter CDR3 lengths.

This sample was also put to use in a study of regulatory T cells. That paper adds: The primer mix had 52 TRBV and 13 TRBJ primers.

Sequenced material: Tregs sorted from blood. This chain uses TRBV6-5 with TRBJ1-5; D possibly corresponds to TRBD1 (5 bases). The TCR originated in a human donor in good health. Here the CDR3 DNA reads TGTGCCAGCAGTTACTCGTCGGCAGGGCTATCGGCCCAGCATTTT. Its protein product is CASSYSSAGLSAQHF.